A single T cell receptor (beta chain) is shown here with its context. The entry originates in a study of blood T cell repertoires in COVID-19. Whole-study context: Material from acute and convalescent COVID-19 was sourced from the United States, Italy and Spain.

V lost 0 bases to trimming and J lost 4 bases, with 9 bases between them. The germline gives CDR1 SGHTA, CDR2 FQGNSA. The CDR3 extends over 14 amino acids. How the authors handled the data: Amplification from reference gene primers served as the basis for estimated nucleated cell counts. Profiled with immunoSEQ multiplex PCR; TCRdb holds only in-frame clones, not every one. V and J calls and clone size are those listed in that table; D and trimming were worked out from the DNA. The table includes roughly 200,000 clones, roughly 80% detected once. The V call is TRBV7-2, the J call TRBJ1-1; the D is unclear. Sequenced material: peripheral blood. The origin of this receptor is a man aged 50-60 years who had recovered from COVID-19. CDR3 in DNA: TGTGCCAGCAGCTTAGCTGTCGGGGTCACTGAAGCTTTCTTT. Protein: CASSLAVGVTEAFF.